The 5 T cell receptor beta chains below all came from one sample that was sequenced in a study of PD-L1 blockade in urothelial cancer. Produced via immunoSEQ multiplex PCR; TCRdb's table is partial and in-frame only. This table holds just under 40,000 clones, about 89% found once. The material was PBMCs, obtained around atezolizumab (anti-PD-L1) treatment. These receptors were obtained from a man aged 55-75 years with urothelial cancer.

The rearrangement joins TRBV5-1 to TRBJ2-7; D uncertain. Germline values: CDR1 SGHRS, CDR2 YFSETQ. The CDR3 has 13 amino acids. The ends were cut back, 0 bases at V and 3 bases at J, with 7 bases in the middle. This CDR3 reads CASSLDRDYEQYF. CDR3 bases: TGCGCCAGCAGCTTGGACCGAGACTACGAGCAGTACTTC.

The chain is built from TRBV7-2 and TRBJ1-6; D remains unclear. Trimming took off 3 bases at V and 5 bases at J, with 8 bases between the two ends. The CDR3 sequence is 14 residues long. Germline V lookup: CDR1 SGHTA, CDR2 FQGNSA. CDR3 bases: TGTGCCAGCAGCTTGGCCGGGGATAATTCACCCCTCCACTTT. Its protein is CASSLAGDNSPLHF.

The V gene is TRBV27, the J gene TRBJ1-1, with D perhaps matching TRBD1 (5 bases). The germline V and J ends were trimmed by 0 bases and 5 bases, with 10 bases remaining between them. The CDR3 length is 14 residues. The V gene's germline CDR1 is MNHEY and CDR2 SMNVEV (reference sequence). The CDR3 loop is CASSLSAGNTEAFF. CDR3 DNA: TGTGCCAGCAGTTTATCGGCAGGGAATACTGAAGCTTTCTTT.

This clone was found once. The CDR3 spells CASSSGQTRNTIYF. The CDR3 region has the DNA TGTGCCAGCAGCTCGGGACAGACTCGAAACACCATATATTTT. This rearrangement joins TRBV7-9 to TRBJ1-3, with 7 bases matching TRBD1. The germline V gene has CDR1 SEHNR and CDR2 FQNEAQ (reference sequence). The V and J ends lost 4 bases and 5 bases, in that order; junction bases with no gene match: 5. CDR3 length: 14 residues.

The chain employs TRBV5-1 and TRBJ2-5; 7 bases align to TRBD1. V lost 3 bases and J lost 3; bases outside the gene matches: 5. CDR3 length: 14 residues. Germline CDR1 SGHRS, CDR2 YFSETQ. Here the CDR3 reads CASSSGQQEETQYF. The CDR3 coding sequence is TGCGCCAGCAGCTCGGGACAGCAGGAAGAGACCCAGTACTTC.